This T cell receptor beta chain was profiled in a study of cytomegalovirus exposure and HLA in healthy donors. Overall study findings and caveats: In a later analysis, most CMV-associated TCR beta chains appeared HLA-restricted.

As concerns this clone: The antigen is unknown.

The PCR employed 60 Vbeta primers together with 13 Jbeta primers. Assay: immunoSEQ multiplex PCR; the TCRdb copy retains only in-frame clones and omits some. Of 70,000 to 80,000 clones listed, roughly 78% are singletons. This CDR3 is 14 amino acids long. Trimming shortened V by 0 bases and J by 6 bases, and 11 bases separated the two germline ends. Germline assignment: CDR1 LNHNV and CDR2 YYDKDF (reference sequence). This TCR derives from a man younger than 30 in good health and CMV-seronegative. The sequencing input was PBMCs. The chain links TRBV15 to TRBJ1-2; D is uncertain. The CDR3 protein is CATSRDYEGDGYTF. The CDR3 nucleotides read TGTGCCACCAGCAGAGATTATGAAGGAGATGGCTACACCTTC.